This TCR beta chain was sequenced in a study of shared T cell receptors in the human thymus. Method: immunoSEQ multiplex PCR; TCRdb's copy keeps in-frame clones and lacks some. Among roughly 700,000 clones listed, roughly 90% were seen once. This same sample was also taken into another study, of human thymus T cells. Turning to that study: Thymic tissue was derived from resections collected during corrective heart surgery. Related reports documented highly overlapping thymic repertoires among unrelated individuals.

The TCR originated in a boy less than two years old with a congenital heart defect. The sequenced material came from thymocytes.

The CDR3 nucleotides read TGTGCCACAAGAGCCGGGACAGGGCAAAGCGAGCAGTACTTC. Translated: CATRAGTGQSEQYF. This chain links TRBV6-5 with TRBJ2-7; TRBD1 agrees at 9 bases. Germline CDR1 reads MNHEY; CDR2 reads SVGAGI. The CDR3 loop spans 14 amino acids. Unmatched junction bases numbered 13, after V lost 10 bases and J lost 6 bases.